The sequence of this TCR beta chain was determined in a study of response to subunit inactivated influenza vaccine. Study conclusions and caveats: The authors suggested that few new T cells are recruited per seasonal influenza vaccination.

V was cut by 2 bases and J by 6 bases, with 13 bases left in between. CDR3 size: 14 residues. CDR1 and CDR2 (germline): DFQATT, SNEGSKA (reference sequence). TCRdb recomputed calls from the RT-PCR reads with MiXCR, one row per CDR3 protein. The table has a few hundred thousand distinct CDR3 sequences, 11% to 15% seen once. This clonotype turned up a few times. Its matching antigen is unknown. This TCR derives from a man between 45 and 60 years old who received an inactivated influenza vaccine. The rearrangement joins TRBV20-1 to TRBJ2-2, with a possible D match to TRBD1 (6 bases). The sample consisted of PBMCs from blood, taken 11 to 12 days after vaccination. In nucleotides, the CDR3 is TGCAGTGCTAGATACAACTGGGGGCCCGGGGAGCTGTTTTTT. Translation: CSARYNWGPGELFF.